What follows are 21 T cell receptor beta chains derived from one specimen sequenced in a study of T cell repertoires in cytomegalovirus infection. These receptors are not linked to any known antigen. A single record per CDR3 protein comes from TCRdb applying MiXCR to the reads. The sample holds around 540,000 distinct CDR3 sequences, 30% to 40% seen once. The material was cultured PBMCs, obtained from culture after CMV antigen stimulation. Source of these receptors: a human donor in good health (CMV status not recorded). Some clones in this sample may be carry-over from other donors' samples.

This clonotype was found a few times. CDR3 loop: CASSFYENNEQFF. In DNA, the CDR3 is TGTGCCAGCAGTTTTTACGAAAACAATGAGCAGTTCTTC. The rearrangement uses TRBV27 and TRBJ2-1; D is unresolved. The ends were cut back, 3 bases at V and 5 bases at J, with 8 bases in the middle. The germline V gene has CDR1 MNHEY and CDR2 SMNVEV (reference sequence). The CDR3 contains 13 residues.

The sample holds many counts of this clonotype. The rearrangement links TRBV7-2 to TRBJ1-2; D uncertain. The germline V gene encodes CDR1 SGHTA and CDR2 FQGNSA. Trimming cost V 5 bases and J 1 base, with 17 bases left between them. The CDR3 is 16 amino acids. In DNA form, the CDR3 reads TGTGCCAGCAGCGGCGTGGGCAGGTCGGGTAACTATGGCTACACCTTC. It translates to CASSGVGRSGNYGYTF.

Ten or more counts support this clonotype. The chain recombines TRBV7-8 with TRBJ2-3, with TRBD2 matching over 7 bases. This CDR3 region has 15 residues. CDR1 and CDR2 from the germline V gene are SGHVS and FQNEAQ. The trim removed 1 base at V and 4 bases at J, leaving 5 bases unmatched. DNA of the CDR3: TGTGCCAGCAGCTTAGTAGGGAGGGATCCAGATACGCAGTATTTT. This gives the protein CASSLVGRDPDTQYF.

The chain links TRBV7-9 to TRBJ1-3; D unresolved. Germline V gene lookup returns CDR1 SEHNR and CDR2 FQNEAQ (reference sequence). V gave up 2 bases and J gave up 1 base, with 12 bases separating them. This CDR3 is built from 16 residues. The chain's CDR3 is CASSLPPRGSGNTIYF. DNA for the CDR3: TGTGCCAGCAGCTTACCACCGCGGGGTTCTGGAAACACCATATATTTT.

This clonotype was observed a few times. V is TRBV27 and J is TRBJ1-6, with a weak D call TRBD1 (5 bases). Germline V lookup: CDR1 MNHEY, CDR2 SMNVEV (reference sequence). Trimming took 3 bases from V and 10 from J, leaving 7 bases between them. This CDR3 region has 12 residues. The DNA for the CDR3 is TGTGCCAGCAGTTTTTGGGACTCACCCCTCCACTTT. It translates to CASSFWDSPLHF.

V is TRBV11-2 and J is TRBJ2-3; 8 nucleotides match TRBD2. The CDR3 has 17 residues. V lost 5 bases and J lost 0; bases outside the gene matches: 10. The V gene's germline CDR1 is SGHAT and CDR2 FQNNGV. CDR3 amino acids: CASSPLKLAVSTDTQYF. CDR3 coding DNA: TGTGCCAGCAGCCCCCTTAAACTAGCGGTTAGCACAGATACGCAGTATTTT. Full variable domain (remainder filled in from reference TRBV11-2 and TRBJ2-3): EAGVAQSPRYKIIEKRQSVAFWCNPISGHATLYWYQQILGQGPKLLIQFQNNGVVDDSQLPKDRFSAERLKGVDSTLKIQPAKLEDSAVYLCASSPLKLAVSTDTQYFGPGTRLTVL.

For the CDR3, the DNA is TGTGCCAGCAGTCACACAGGGGGAAACACTGAAGCTTTCTTT. Encoded protein: CASSHTGGNTEAFF. This sequence joins TRBV6-5 and TRBJ1-1; TRBD1 matches at 8 bases. Germline V lookup: CDR1 MNHEY, CDR2 SVGAGI. CDR3 length: 14 amino acids. V lost 5 bases and J lost 2; bases outside the gene matches: 4.

The genes are TRBV15 and TRBJ2-1; D gene uncertain. Trimming left V 5 bases short and J 7 bases short, with 12 bases between. Germline CDR1 and CDR2: LNHNV and YYDKDF (reference sequence). The CDR3 length is 13 residues. CDR3 amino acids: CATSQALENEQFF. The DNA for the CDR3 is TGTGCCACCAGCCAGGCTTTAGAGAATGAGCAGTTCTTC.

In this sample, this clonotype turned up a few times. The chain recombines TRBV24-1 with TRBJ2-1; 8 nucleotides align to TRBD2. The CDR3 runs to 16 residues. With V trimmed by 5 bases and J by 2 bases, 7 bases remained unmatched. Germline V CDR1 and CDR2: KGHDR, SFDVKD. The CDR3 here is CATSVGLALTYNEQFF. DNA of the CDR3: TGTGCCACCAGTGTAGGACTAGCTCTTACCTACAATGAGCAGTTCTTC.

The sample holds a few counts of this clonotype. J is TRBJ1-6 and V is TRBV27, with unresolved D. Between the trimmed V and J ends, which lost 5 bases and 3 bases, there was a span of 17 bases. The CDR3 is 17 amino acids. CDR1 and CDR2 (germline): MNHEY, SMNVEV (reference sequence). CDR3 amino acids: CASSPKPRLHYNSPLHF. DNA for the CDR3: TGTGCCAGCAGTCCCAAACCTAGACTCCACTATAATTCACCCCTCCACTTT.

This clonotype turned up a few times. The chain uses TRBV11-2 and TRBJ2-1; 8 bases fit TRBD2. The CDR3 covers 15 residues. Per germline, CDR1 SGHAT and CDR2 FQNNGV. V lost 5 bases and J lost 6; bases outside the gene matches: 9. The CDR3 DNA is TGTGCCAGCAGCAAAACCGGGACTAGGCCCAATGAGCAGTTCTTC. Encoded protein: CASSKTGTRPNEQFF.

This clonotype turned up a few times. The chain is built from TRBV19 and TRBJ2-7; D could derive from TRBD1 or TRBD2 (5 bases each). Trimming removed 5 bases from V and 7 bases from J, with 15 bases in between. The CDR3 covers 13 residues. Germline assignment: CDR1 LNHDA and CDR2 SQIVND (reference sequence). In DNA form, the CDR3 reads TGTGCCAGTAGTTTGGGAGACAGCACTGAGCAGTACGTC. Protein sequence: CASSLGDSTEQYV.

The V gene is TRBV19, the J gene TRBJ1-5; D remains unclear. Trimming took off 7 bases at V and 3 bases at J, with 10 bases between the two ends. Germline CDR1 LNHDA, CDR2 SQIVND (reference sequence). The CDR3 totals 13 residues. The CDR3 sequence: CASIGDYNQPQHF. CDR3 nucleotides: TGTGCCAGTATTGGGGATTACAATCAGCCCCAGCATTTT.

The rearrangement uses TRBV7-6 and TRBJ1-1, with D maybe TRBD1 (5 bases). This CDR3 contains 13 residues. In germline, CDR1 is SGHVS, CDR2 FNYEAQ. V dropped 5 bases and J dropped 11 bases, with 18 bases sitting between them. CDR3 sequence: CASSPWGTERAFF. The CDR3 nucleotides are TGTGCCAGCAGCCCCTGGGGGACCGAGAGGGCTTTCTTT.

V and J are TRBV4-3 and TRBJ1-6; D is perhaps TRBD1 (5 bases). Germline assignment: CDR1 LGHNA and CDR2 YSLEER. This CDR3 has 19 residues. V shed 0 bases and J shed 5 bases, with 20 bases lying between them. CDR3 nucleotides: TGCGCCAGCAGCCAAGATTGGGGCAGGAATCGTTTGCATAATTCACCCCTCCACTTT. This translates into CASSQDWGRNRLHNSPLHF.

The chain has TRBV6-2 or TRBV6-3 and TRBJ2-1; D perhaps matches TRBD2 (6 bases). Germline-derived CDR1 and CDR2 are MNHEY and SVGEGT. The ends were cut back, 4 bases at V and 0 bases at J, with 13 bases in the middle. This CDR3 spans 16 amino acids. DNA for the CDR3: TGTGCCAGCAGTTTACTAGCAGACAGCTCCTACAATGAGCAGTTCTTC. This sequence encodes CASSLLADSSYNEQFF.

This clonotype was recorded a few times. This chain joins TRBV27 and TRBJ2-3; 8 bases line up with TRBD2. With 0 bases clipped from V and 0 bases from J, the junction kept 5 bases outside the gene matches. The CDR3 is 17 amino acids. The germline CDR1 and CDR2 sequences are MNHEY and SMNVEV (reference sequence). The CDR3 nucleotides are TGTGCCAGCAGTTTATCTCGGGGGGGACCTAGCACAGATACGCAGTATTTT. The encoded protein is CASSLSRGGPSTDTQYF.

This rearrangement joins TRBV15 to TRBJ2-7; D ambiguous. V was shortened by 0 bases and J by 12 bases, with 24 bases between the two germline ends. The CDR3 runs 16 residues. Germline CDR1 is LNHNV and CDR2 is YYDKDF (reference sequence). CDR3 region: CATSRDHGLFSETRYF. The CDR3 region has the DNA TGTGCCACCAGCAGAGATCACGGCCTATTTTCAGAGACGAGGTACTTC.

There are many counts of this clonotype. The chain has TRBV7-2 and TRBJ1-1, with D maybe TRBD1 (5 bases). This CDR3 has 12 residues. Looked up from germline, CDR1 is SGHTA and CDR2 is FQGNSA. Trimming stripped 1 base from V and 11 bases from J, with 11 bases between. The CDR3 region has the DNA TGTGCCAGCAGCTTAGGCCAGGGTCGGGCTTTCTTT. The encoded protein is CASSLGQGRAFF.

This clonotype occurred a few times. The chain carries TRBV4-2 and TRBJ1-1; 8 nucleotides line up with TRBD1. Trimming cost V 4 bases and J 0 bases; bases outside gene matches: 10. From germline, CDR1 is LGHNA and CDR2 YNFKEQ. The CDR3 sequence is 17 residues long. The CDR3 sequence is CASSLRQGAEMNTEAFF. For the CDR3, the DNA is TGTGCCAGCAGCCTAAGGCAGGGGGCGGAGATGAACACTGAAGCTTTCTTT.

The chain couples TRBV27 to TRBJ2-3, with D uncertain. The CDR3 spans 14 residues. Germline V gives CDR1 MNHEY, CDR2 SMNVEV (reference sequence). Trimming pared 6 bases from V and 5 bases from J, leaving 15 bases between. Written as DNA, the CDR3 is TGTGCCAGCAGACTCAACGGGCAGTTAGATACGCAGTATTTT. The encoded protein is CASRLNGQLDTQYF.